One and the same sample provided the 18 T cell receptor beta chains below, sequenced in a study of CD8 T cells in Susac syndrome. RNA totalling roughly 0.45 to 1 ug underwent reverse transcription with random hexamers. TCRdb recomputed calls from the immunoSEQ multiplex PCR reads with MiXCR, one row per CDR3 protein. The data hold 69,000 or so distinct CDR3 sequences, with roughly 94% observed a single time. The sequenced sample was CD8+ T cells from PBMCs. The receptors come from a human donor with multiple sclerosis.

V is TRBV5-4 and J is TRBJ1-2; D remains unclear. Trimming shortened V by 3 bases and J by 2 bases, and 14 bases separated the two germline ends. Germline lookup yields CDR1 SGHNT and CDR2 YYREEE (reference sequence). The CDR3 covers 15 residues. CDR3 in DNA: TGTGCCAGCAGCTCACCCTCGGTGGGCAACTATGGCTACACCTTC. It translates to CASSSPSVGNYGYTF.

The genes are TRBV4-1 and TRBJ2-7; 8 nucleotides match TRBD1. The CDR3 contains 14 residues. J gave up 5 bases and V 2 bases, and 5 bases lay outside the gene matches. Germline-derived CDR1 and CDR2 are MGHRA and YSYEKL. The CDR3 bases are TGCGCCAGCAGCCAACTAGCAGGGGGCGACGAGCAGTACTTC. Protein sequence: CASSQLAGGDEQYF.

V and J are TRBV5-4 and TRBJ2-7; TRBD2 might be the D (7 bases). The V gene lost 1 base and the J gene lost 3 bases, with 14 bases spanning the gap. The CDR3 runs to 15 residues. The germline gives CDR1 SGHNT, CDR2 YYREEE (reference sequence). As DNA, the CDR3 is TGTGCCAGCAGCTTGCGGTCGGGGGGCGACTACGAGCAGTACTTC. It encodes CASSLRSGGDYEQYF.

The CDR3 region has the DNA TGTGCCAGCAGCGGGGGGACAGGGGGCAGTCAGCCCCAGCATTTT. Amino acid sequence: CASSGGTGGSQPQHF. J is TRBJ1-5 and V is TRBV7-9, with 12 bases lining up with TRBD1. The germline CDR1 and CDR2 sequences are SEHNR and FQNEAQ (reference sequence). V shed 5 bases and J 6 bases; nucleotides not matched to a gene: 5. This CDR3 spans 15 amino acids.

The chain uses TRBV20-1 and TRBJ2-5; D might be TRBD1 (5 bases). Germline values: CDR1 DFQATT, CDR2 SNEGSKA (reference sequence). This CDR3 has 14 residues. V dropped 3 bases and J dropped 4 bases, with 15 bases sitting between them. The CDR3 sequence: CSARWGRPGETQYF. DNA of the CDR3: TGCAGTGCTAGGTGGGGCCGGCCCGGAGAGACCCAGTACTTC.

The rearrangement uses TRBV28 and TRBJ1-5; perhaps TRBD1 as D (5 bases). The CDR3 extends over 14 amino acids. Trimming cost V 6 bases and J 2 bases, with 11 bases left between them. CDR1 and CDR2 from the germline V gene are MDHEN and SYDVKM. CDR3 amino acids: CASSGGRRNQPQHF. In DNA form, the CDR3 reads TGTGCCAGCAGCGGGGGTAGGCGCAATCAGCCCCAGCATTTT.

This chain connects TRBV5-6 to TRBJ1-5; D gene unclear. The CDR3 consists of 12 residues. The V end lost 0 bases, the J end lost 5 bases, and 3 bases lay between the germline ends. Germline lookup yields CDR1 SGHDT and CDR2 YYEEEE. The CDR3 DNA sequence: TGTGCCAGCAGCTTGGCGGATCAGCCCCAGCATTTT. Residues: CASSLADQPQHF.

The rearrangement links TRBV29-1 to TRBJ2-5; 10 bases agree with TRBD2. The CDR3 covers 15 residues. V shed 2 bases, J shed 1 base, and the junction held 4 bases outside the gene matches. Germline CDR1 SQVTM, CDR2 ANQGSEA. CDR3: CSVEILAGVQETQYF. CDR3 DNA: TGCAGCGTTGAAATCCTAGCGGGGGTCCAAGAGACCCAGTACTTC.

The chain employs TRBV20-1 and TRBJ2-1, with 7 bases matching TRBD2. Germline V gene data show CDR1 as DFQATT and CDR2 as SNEGSKA (reference sequence). CDR3 length: 15 residues. V lost 4 bases, J lost 0 bases, and 6 bases stayed unmatched. The CDR3 sequence: CSAKRRGISYNEQFF. CDR3 sequence (DNA): TGCAGTGCTAAAAGGCGGGGGATCTCCTACAATGAGCAGTTCTTC.

The rearrangement joins TRBV23-1 to TRBJ1-6; D ambiguous. TRBV23-1 is given ORF status, its function remaining uncertain. There are 18 residues in the CDR3. Trimming pared 0 bases from V and 0 bases from J, leaving 12 bases between. The CDR3 loop is CASSQSGRRSSYNSPLHF. CDR3 sequence (DNA): TGCGCCAGCAGTCAATCCGGCAGACGGAGCTCCTATAATTCACCCCTCCACTTT.

The chain links TRBV27 to TRBJ2-2; D ambiguous. This CDR3 spans 14 amino acids. Germline V gene lookup returns CDR1 MNHEY and CDR2 SMNVEV (reference sequence). Trimming removed 7 bases from V and 1 base from J, with 10 bases in between. This CDR3 is CASMSLLNTGELFF. The CDR3 coding sequence is TGTGCCAGCATGTCGCTCCTGAACACCGGGGAGCTGTTTTTT.

This clonotype appeared a single time. The chain joins TRBV18 to TRBJ2-7, with D possibly being TRBD1 (5 bases). CDR1 and CDR2 from the germline V gene are KGHSH and LQKENI. V dropped 3 bases and J dropped 6 bases, with 18 bases sitting between them. The CDR3 has 15 residues. CDR3 coding DNA: TGTGCCAGCTCACCTGAAGGTACGAGTAGGGGCGAGCAGTACTTC. It codes for CASSPEGTSRGEQYF. Looking up the rest from reference TRBV18 and TRBJ2-7 gives the full variable domain: NAGVMQNPRHLVRRRGQEARLRCSPMKGHSHVYWYRQLPEEGLKFMVYLQKENIIDESGMPKERFSAEFPKEGPSILRIQQVVRGDSAAYFCASSPEGTSRGEQYFGPGTRLTVT.

The chain couples TRBV6-2 or TRBV6-3 to TRBJ1-1; no clear D gene. The CDR3 is made up of 11 amino acids. The V gene's germline CDR1 is MNHEY and CDR2 SVGEGT. Trimming pared 5 bases from V and 4 bases from J, leaving 5 bases between. The CDR3, as DNA: TGTGCCAGCAGTGGAGTCACTGAAGCTTTCTTT. Protein product: CASSGVTEAFF.

The J gene is TRBJ2-2, the V gene TRBV19, with D unresolved. V dropped 4 bases and J dropped 4 bases, with 7 bases sitting between them. This CDR3 is 13 amino acids long. Germline V gene sequence: CDR1 LNHDA, CDR2 SQIVND (reference sequence). CDR3 in DNA: TGTGCCAGTAGTACACAAGGCACCGGGGAGCTGTTTTTT. This gives the protein CASSTQGTGELFF.

V is TRBV5-1 and J is TRBJ2-1; D assignment may be TRBD1 or TRBD2 (6 bases each). CDR3 size: 14 residues. Germline V lookup: CDR1 SGHRS, CDR2 YFSETQ. V was pared by 0 bases and J by 6 bases, with 10 bases between. Here the CDR3 reads CASSLAGAFNEQFF. Written as DNA, the CDR3 is TGCGCCAGCAGCTTGGCGGGGGCCTTCAATGAGCAGTTCTTC. Looking up the rest from reference TRBV5-1 and TRBJ2-1 gives the full variable domain: KAGVTQTPRYLIKTRGQQVTLSCSPISGHRSVSWYQQTPGQGLQFLFEYFSETQRNKGNFPGRFSGRQFSNSRSEMNVSTLELGDSALYLCASSLAGAFNEQFFGPGTRLTVL.

V is TRBV20-1 and J is TRBJ2-2; TRBD1 is a possible D gene (6 bases). Germline CDR1 is DFQATT and CDR2 is SNEGSKA (reference sequence). CDR3 length: 15 residues. V was cut by 3 bases and J by 2 bases, with 13 bases left in between. CDR3: CSASPGHINTGELFF. The CDR3 coding sequence is TGCAGTGCTAGTCCGGGACACATTAACACCGGGGAGCTGTTTTTT.

The J gene is TRBJ2-5, the V gene TRBV7-9; D is uncertain. V lost 3 bases to trimming and J lost 2 bases, with 7 bases between them. This CDR3 has 13 amino acids. Germline lookup yields CDR1 SEHNR and CDR2 FQNEAQ (reference sequence). The CDR3 region is CASSLVEQETQYF. The CDR3, as DNA: TGTGCCAGCAGCTTGGTGGAACAAGAGACCCAGTACTTC.

The chain couples TRBV19 to TRBJ1-5; no clear D. In germline, CDR1 is LNHDA, CDR2 SQIVND (reference sequence). This CDR3 spans 13 amino acids. Deletions cut 1 base from V and 5 bases from J, with 6 bases between. CDR3 sequence (DNA): TGTGCCAGTAGTATAGGGCGGGATCAGCCCCAGCATTTT. Translation gives CASSIGRDQPQHF. Full variable domain (missing parts from reference TRBV19 and TRBJ1-5): DGGITQSPKYLFRKEGQNVTLSCEQNLNHDAMYWYRQDPGQGLRLIYYSQIVNDFQKGDIAEGYSVSREKKESFPLTVTSAQKNPTAFYLCASSIGRDQPQHFGDGTRLSIL.